This T cell receptor (beta chain) emerged from a study of T cell repertoires in cytomegalovirus infection. Background on the study: Recently identified HLA-C-restricted CMV epitopes were used, and well-studied HLA-B-restricted CMV epitopes were used as well. Shared public TCR beta signatures pointed to both CMV infection and a matching HLA type. The study's findings and limits: In two of eight donors, the top clonotype was HLA-C-restricted CMV-specific. The cumulative frequency of public TCR beta families distinguished individuals who carried CMV together with the relevant HLA.

TCRdb fed the reads into MiXCR, producing one record per CDR3 protein. The data show roughly 700,000 distinct CDR3 sequences, with around a third seen just once and approximately 18% held by the top ten. The J segment lost 4 bases and the V segment lost 0 bases, leaving 9 bases of the junction unmatched. The V gene's germline CDR1 is MGHRA and CDR2 YSYEKL. The CDR3 loop spans 18 amino acids. This clonotype has more than one count but fewer than ten. No antigen is known for it. The V call is TRBV4-1, the J call TRBJ2-1, with 10 bases identical to TRBD2. The sequencing used cultured PBMCs, collected from culture after CMV antigen stimulation. This clonotype was sampled from a human donor in good health (CMV status not recorded). Some clones in this sample may be carry-over from other donors' samples. The CDR3 region is CASSQDSLAGVRYNEQFF. CDR3 DNA sequence: TGCGCCAGCAGCCAAGACTCGCTAGCGGGAGTTCGGTACAATGAGCAGTTCTTC.